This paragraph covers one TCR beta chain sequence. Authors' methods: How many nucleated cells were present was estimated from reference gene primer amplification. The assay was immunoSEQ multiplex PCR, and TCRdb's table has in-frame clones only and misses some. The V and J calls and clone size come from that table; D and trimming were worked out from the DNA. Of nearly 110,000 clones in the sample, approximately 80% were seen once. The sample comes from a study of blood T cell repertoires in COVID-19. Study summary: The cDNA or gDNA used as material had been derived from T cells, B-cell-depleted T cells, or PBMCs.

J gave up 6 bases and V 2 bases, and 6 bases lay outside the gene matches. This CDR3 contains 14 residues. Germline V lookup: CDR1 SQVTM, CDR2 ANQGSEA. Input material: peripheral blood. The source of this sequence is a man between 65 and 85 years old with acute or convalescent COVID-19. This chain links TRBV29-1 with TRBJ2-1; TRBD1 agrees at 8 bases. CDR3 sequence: CSVEMDRAVNEQFF. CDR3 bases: TGCAGCGTTGAAATGGACAGGGCGGTCAATGAGCAGTTCTTC.